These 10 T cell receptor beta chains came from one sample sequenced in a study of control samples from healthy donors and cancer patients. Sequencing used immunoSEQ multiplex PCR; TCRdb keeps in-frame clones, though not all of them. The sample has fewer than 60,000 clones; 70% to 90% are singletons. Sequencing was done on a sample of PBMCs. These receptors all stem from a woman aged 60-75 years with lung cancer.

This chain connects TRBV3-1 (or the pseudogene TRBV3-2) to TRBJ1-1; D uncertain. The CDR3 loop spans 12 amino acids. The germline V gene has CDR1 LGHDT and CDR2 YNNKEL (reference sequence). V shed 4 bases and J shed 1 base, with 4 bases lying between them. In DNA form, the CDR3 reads TGTGCCAGCAGCCGAGCGAACACTGAAGCTTTCTTT. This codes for CASSRANTEAFF.

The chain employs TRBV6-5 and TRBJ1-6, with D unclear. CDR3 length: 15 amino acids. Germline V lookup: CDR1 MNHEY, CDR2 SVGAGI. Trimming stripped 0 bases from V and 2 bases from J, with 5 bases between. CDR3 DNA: TGTGCCAGCAGTTACTCGAGTCCCTATAATTCACCCCTCCACTTT. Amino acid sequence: CASSYSSPYNSPLHF.

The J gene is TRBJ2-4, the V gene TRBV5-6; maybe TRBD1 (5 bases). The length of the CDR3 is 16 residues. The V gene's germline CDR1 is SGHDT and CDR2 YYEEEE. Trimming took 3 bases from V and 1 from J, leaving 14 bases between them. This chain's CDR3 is CASSYIFQGAKNIQYF. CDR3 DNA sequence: TGTGCCAGCAGCTATATTTTCCAGGGTGCCAAAAACATTCAGTACTTC.

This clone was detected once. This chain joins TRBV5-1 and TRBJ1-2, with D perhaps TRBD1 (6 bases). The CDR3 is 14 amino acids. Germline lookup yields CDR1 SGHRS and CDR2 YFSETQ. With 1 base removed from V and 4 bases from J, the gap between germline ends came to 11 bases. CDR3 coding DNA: TGCGCCAGCAGCTTGTCCGAGACAGGCTATGGCTACACCTTC. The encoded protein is CASSLSETGYGYTF. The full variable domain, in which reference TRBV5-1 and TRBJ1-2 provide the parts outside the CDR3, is KAGVTQTPRYLIKTRGQQVTLSCSPISGHRSVSWYQQTPGQGLQFLFEYFSETQRNKGNFPGRFSGRQFSNSRSEMNVSTLELGDSALYLCASSLSETGYGYTFGSGTRLTVV.

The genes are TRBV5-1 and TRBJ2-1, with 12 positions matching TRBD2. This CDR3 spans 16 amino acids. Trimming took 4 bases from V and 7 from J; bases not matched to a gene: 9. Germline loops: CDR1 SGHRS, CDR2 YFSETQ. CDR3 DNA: TGCGCCAGCAGCATCCAGACTAGCGGGAGTATTAATGAGCAGTTCTTC. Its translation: CASSIQTSGSINEQFF. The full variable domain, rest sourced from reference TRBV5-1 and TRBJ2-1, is KAGVTQTPRYLIKTRGQQVTLSCSPISGHRSVSWYQQTPGQGLQFLFEYFSETQRNKGNFPGRFSGRQFSNSRSEMNVSTLELGDSALYLCASSIQTSGSINEQFFGPGTRLTVL.

CDR3 DNA sequence: TGTGCCAGCAGCCCTAGGACGGACTACGAGCAGTACTTC. Translation gives CASSPRTDYEQYF. The chain links TRBV3-1 (or the pseudogene TRBV3-2) to TRBJ2-7; D uncertain. Trimming shortened V by 4 bases and J by 3 bases, and 10 bases separated the two germline ends. CDR1 is LGHDT, CDR2 YNNKEL, per germline (reference sequence). This CDR3 has 13 residues.

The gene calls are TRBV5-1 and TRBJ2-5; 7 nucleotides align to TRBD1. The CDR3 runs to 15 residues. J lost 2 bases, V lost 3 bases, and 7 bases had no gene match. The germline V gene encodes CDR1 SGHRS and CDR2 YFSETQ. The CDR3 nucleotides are TGCGCCAGCAGCTCCCTCGGACAGGCTCAAGAGACCCAGTACTTC. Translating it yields CASSSLGQAQETQYF.

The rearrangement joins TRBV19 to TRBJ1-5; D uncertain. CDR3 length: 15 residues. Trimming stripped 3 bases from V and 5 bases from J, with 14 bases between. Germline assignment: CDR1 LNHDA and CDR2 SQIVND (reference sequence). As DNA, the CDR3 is TGTGCCAGTAGTATTGAGATGTTAGATTATCAGCCCCAGCATTTT. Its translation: CASSIEMLDYQPQHF.

CDR3 region: CATETGPGNTEAFF. The CDR3 DNA reads TGTGCCACCGAGACAGGACCCGGGAACACTGAAGCTTTCTTT. The V and J genes are TRBV10-3 and TRBJ1-1; tentatively, D is TRBD1 (6 bases). Germline V gene lookup returns CDR1 ENHRY and CDR2 SYGVKD. The CDR3 runs to 14 residues. V was cut by 10 bases and J by 1 base, with 16 bases left in between.

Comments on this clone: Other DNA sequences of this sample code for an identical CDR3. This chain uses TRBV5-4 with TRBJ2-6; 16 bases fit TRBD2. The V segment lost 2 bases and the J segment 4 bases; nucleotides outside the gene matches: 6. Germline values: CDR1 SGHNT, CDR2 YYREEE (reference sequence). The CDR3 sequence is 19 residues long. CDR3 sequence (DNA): TGTGCCAGCAGCTTTGGGGGACTAGCGGGAGGGGCGGGGGCCAACGTCCTGACTTTC. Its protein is CASSFGGLAGGAGANVLTF.